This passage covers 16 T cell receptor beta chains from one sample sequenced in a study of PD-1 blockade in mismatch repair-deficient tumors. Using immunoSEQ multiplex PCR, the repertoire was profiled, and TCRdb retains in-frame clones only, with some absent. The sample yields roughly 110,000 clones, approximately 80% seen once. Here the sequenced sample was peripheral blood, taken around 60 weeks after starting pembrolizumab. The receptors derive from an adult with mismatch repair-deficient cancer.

In DNA, the CDR3 is TGCAGCGTCCGTCCGGGACAGGGAAGGATCGGGGAGCTGTTTTTT. Its translation is CSVRPGQGRIGELFF. The chain is built from TRBV29-1 and TRBJ2-2, with TRBD1 identical over 9 bases. The trim removed 6 bases at V and 7 bases at J, leaving 12 bases unmatched. The CDR3 runs to 15 residues. Germline CDR1 SQVTM, CDR2 ANQGSEA.

The chain's CDR3 is CASSEGAFYGYTF. The DNA of the CDR3 is TGTGCCAGTAGCGAGGGGGCCTTCTATGGCTACACCTTC. V gene TRBV19 combines with J gene TRBJ1-2, with 7 bases identical to TRBD1. The V segment lost 6 bases and the J segment 4 bases; nucleotides outside the gene matches: 5. The germline CDR1 and CDR2 sequences are LNHDA and SQIVND (reference sequence). The CDR3 sequence is 13 residues long.

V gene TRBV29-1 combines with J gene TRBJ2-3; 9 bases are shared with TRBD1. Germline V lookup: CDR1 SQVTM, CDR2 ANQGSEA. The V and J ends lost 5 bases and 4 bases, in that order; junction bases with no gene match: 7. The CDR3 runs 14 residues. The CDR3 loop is CSVYTGGFADTQYF. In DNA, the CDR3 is TGCAGCGTTTACACAGGGGGCTTCGCAGATACGCAGTATTTT.

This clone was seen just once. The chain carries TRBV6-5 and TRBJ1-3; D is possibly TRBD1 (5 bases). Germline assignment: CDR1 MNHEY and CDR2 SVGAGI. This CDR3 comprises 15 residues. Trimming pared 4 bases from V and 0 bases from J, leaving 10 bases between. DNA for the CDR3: TGTGCCAGCAGTTTCAGGGTAGACTCTGGAAACACCATATATTTT. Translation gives CASSFRVDSGNTIYF.

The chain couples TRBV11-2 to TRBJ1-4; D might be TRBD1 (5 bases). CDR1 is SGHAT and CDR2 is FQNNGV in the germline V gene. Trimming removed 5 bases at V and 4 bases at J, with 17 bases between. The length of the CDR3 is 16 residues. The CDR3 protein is CASSRPPGGNNEKLFF. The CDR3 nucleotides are TGTGCCAGCAGCCGTCCCCCTGGGGGGAATAATGAAAAACTGTTTTTT.

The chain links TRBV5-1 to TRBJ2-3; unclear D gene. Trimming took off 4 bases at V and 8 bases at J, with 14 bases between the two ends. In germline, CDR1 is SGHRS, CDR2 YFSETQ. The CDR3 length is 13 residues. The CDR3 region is CASSPERQGTQYF. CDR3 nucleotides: TGCGCCAGCAGCCCCGAACGTCAAGGTACGCAGTATTTT. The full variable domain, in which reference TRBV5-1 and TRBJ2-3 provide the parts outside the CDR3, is KAGVTQTPRYLIKTRGQQVTLSCSPISGHRSVSWYQQTPGQGLQFLFEYFSETQRNKGNFPGRFSGRQFSNSRSEMNVSTLELGDSALYLCASSPERQGTQYFGPGTRLTVL.

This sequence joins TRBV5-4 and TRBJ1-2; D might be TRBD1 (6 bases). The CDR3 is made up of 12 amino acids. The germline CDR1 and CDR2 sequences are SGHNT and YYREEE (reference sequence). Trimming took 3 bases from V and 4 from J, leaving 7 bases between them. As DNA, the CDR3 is TGTGCCAGCAGCTCGGACAGCTATGGCTACACCTTC. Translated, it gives CASSSDSYGYTF.

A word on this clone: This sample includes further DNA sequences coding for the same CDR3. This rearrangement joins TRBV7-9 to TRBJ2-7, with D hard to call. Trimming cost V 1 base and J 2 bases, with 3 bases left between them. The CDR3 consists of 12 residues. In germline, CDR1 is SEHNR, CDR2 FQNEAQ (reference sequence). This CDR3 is CASSLEPYEQYF. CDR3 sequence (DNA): TGTGCCAGCAGCTTAGAGCCCTACGAGCAGTACTTC.

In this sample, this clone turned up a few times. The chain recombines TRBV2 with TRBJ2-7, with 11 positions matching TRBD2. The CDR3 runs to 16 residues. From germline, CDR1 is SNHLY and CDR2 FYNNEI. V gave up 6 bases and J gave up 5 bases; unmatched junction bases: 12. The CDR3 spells CASRPLSGRASDEQYF. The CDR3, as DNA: TGTGCCAGCAGACCCCTTAGCGGGAGGGCCAGCGACGAGCAGTACTTC.

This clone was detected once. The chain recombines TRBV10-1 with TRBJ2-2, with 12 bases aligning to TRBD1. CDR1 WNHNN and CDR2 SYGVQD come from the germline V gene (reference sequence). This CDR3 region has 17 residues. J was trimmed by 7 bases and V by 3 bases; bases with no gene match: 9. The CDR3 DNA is TGCGCCAGCAGTGACCCCGGGACAGGGGGCCGGGACGGGGAGCTGTTTTTT. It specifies CASSDPGTGGRDGELFF.

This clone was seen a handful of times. The CDR3 nucleotides read TGTGCCAGCAGTTACCTCAATGAGCAGTTCTTC. Encoded protein: CASSYLNEQFF. The genes are TRBV6-5 and TRBJ2-1; D gene ambiguous. This CDR3 has 11 amino acids. Trimming shortened V by 2 bases and J by 6 bases, and 2 bases separated the two germline ends. CDR1 is MNHEY, CDR2 SVGAGI, per germline.

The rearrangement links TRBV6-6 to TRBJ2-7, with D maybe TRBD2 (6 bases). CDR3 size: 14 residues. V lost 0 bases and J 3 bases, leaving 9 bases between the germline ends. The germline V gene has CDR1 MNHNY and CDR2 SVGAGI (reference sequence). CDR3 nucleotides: TGTGCCAGCAGTTACTCGGGGGGAGGCTACGAGCAGTACTTC. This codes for CASSYSGGGYEQYF.

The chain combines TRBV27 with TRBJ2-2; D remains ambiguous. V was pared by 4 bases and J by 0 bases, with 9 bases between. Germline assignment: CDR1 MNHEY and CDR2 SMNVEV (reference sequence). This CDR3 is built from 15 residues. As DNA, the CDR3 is TGTGCCAGCAGTTCGTCGGCAGCGAACACCGGGGAGCTGTTTTTT. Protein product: CASSSSAANTGELFF.

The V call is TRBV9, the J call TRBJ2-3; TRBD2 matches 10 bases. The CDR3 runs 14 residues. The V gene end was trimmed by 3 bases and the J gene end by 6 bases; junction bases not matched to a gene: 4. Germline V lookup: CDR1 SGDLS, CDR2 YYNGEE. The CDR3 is CASSASGSQDTQYF. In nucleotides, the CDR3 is TGTGCCAGCAGCGCTAGCGGGAGCCAGGATACGCAGTATTTT.

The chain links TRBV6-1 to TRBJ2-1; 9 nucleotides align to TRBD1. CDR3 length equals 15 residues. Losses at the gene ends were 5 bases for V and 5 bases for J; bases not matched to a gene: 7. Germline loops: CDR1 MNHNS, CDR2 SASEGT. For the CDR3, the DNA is TGTGCCAGCAGTAACCGGGACAGGGTGGACAATGAGCAGTTCTTC. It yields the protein CASSNRDRVDNEQFF.

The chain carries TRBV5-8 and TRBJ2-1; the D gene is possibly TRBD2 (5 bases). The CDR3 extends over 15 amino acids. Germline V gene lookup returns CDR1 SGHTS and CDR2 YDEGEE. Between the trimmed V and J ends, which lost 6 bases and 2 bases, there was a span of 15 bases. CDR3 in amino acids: CASTPGSATYNEQFF. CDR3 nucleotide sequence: TGTGCCAGCACCCCGGGTAGCGCAACCTACAATGAGCAGTTCTTC.